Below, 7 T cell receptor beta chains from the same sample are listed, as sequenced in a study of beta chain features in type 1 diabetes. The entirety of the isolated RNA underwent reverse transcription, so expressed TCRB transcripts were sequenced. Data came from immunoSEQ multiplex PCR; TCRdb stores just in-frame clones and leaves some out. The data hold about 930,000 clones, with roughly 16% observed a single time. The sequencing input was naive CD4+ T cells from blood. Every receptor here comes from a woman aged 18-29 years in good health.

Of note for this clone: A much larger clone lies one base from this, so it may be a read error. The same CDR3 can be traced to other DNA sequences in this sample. The DNA for the CDR3 is TGTGCCATCAGTGAAAGCACAGATACGCAGTATTTT. It translates to CAISESTDTQYF. J is TRBJ2-3 and V is TRBV10-3; the D is unclear. The germline V gene encodes CDR1 ENHRY and CDR2 SYGVKD. The CDR3 contains 12 residues. Deletions cut 3 bases from V and 0 bases from J, with 1 base between.

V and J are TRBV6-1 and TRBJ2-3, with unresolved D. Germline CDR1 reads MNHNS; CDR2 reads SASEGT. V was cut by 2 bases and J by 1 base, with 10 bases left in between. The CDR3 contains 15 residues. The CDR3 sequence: CASSELSAGTDTQYF. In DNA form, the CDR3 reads TGTGCCAGCAGTGAACTCTCGGCCGGCACAGATACGCAGTATTTT.

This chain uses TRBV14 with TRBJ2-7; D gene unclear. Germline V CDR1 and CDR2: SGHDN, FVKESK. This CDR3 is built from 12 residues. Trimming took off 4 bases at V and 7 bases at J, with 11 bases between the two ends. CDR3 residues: CASSLGWGEQYF. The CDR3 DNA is TGTGCCAGCAGCCTCGGGTGGGGTGAGCAGTACTTC.

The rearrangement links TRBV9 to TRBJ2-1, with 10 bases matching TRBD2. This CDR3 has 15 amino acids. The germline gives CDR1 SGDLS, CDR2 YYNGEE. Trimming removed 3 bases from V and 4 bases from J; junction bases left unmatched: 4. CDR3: CASSAEREGYNEQFF. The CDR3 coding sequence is TGTGCCAGCAGCGCAGAGCGGGAGGGATACAATGAGCAGTTCTTC. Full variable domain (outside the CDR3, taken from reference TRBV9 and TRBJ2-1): DSGVTQTPKHLITATGQRVTLRCSPRSGDLSVYWYQQSLDQGLQFLIQYYNGEERAKGNILERFSAQQFPDLHSELNLSSLELGDSALYFCASSAEREGYNEQFFGPGTRLTVL.

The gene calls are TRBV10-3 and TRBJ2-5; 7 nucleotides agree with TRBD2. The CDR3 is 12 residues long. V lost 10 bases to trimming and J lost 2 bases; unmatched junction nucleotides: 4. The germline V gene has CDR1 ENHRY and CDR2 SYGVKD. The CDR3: CATSSGQETQYF. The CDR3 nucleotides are TGTGCCACCTCTAGCGGACAAGAGACCCAGTACTTC.

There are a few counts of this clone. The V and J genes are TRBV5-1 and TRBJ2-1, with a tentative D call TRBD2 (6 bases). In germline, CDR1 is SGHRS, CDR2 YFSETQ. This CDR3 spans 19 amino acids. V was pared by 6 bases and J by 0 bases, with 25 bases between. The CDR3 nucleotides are TGCGCCAGCACCACTTTGGGGGTTCTAGCGTCAAGCTCCTACAATGAGCAGTTCTTC. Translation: CASTTLGVLASSSYNEQFF. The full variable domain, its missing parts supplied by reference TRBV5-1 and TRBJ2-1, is KAGVTQTPRYLIKTRGQQVTLSCSPISGHRSVSWYQQTPGQGLQFLFEYFSETQRNKGNFPGRFSGRQFSNSRSEMNVSTLELGDSALYLCASTTLGVLASSSYNEQFFGPGTRLTVL.

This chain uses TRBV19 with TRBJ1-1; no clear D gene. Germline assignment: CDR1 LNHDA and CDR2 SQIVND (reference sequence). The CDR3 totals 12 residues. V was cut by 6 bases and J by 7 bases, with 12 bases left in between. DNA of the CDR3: TGTGCCAGTAGCCACCGAAGGAATGAAGCTTTCTTT. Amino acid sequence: CASSHRRNEAFF. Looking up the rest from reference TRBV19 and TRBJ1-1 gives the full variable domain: DGGITQSPKYLFRKEGQNVTLSCEQNLNHDAMYWYRQDPGQGLRLIYYSQIVNDFQKGDIAEGYSVSREKKESFPLTVTSAQKNPTAFYLCASSHRRNEAFFGQGTRLTVV.